This is a list of T cell receptor beta chains from one sample in a study of blood T cells in healthy people across ages. TCRdb recomputed calls from the 5' RACE reads with MiXCR, one row per CDR3 protein. The sample carries 650,000 or so distinct CDR3 sequences, about 51% recorded once. The sequencing input was blood. The source is a woman of 80 years or more in good health. Both conserved end residues are part of each CDR3. A D gene is named only where the DNA matches it firmly. Not every row has a clone size; where given, it reads once, few, many or a size class.

V gene	CDR3 length	D gene	clone size	J gene	CDR3 protein	CDR3 DNA
TRBV6-2/TRBV6-3	15	TRBD2	NA	TRBJ2-7	CASSQFGTSSYEQYF	TGTGCCAGCAGTCAATTCGGGACTAGCAGCTACGAGCAGTACTTC
TRBV1	15	NA	NA	TRBJ2-3	CTSSQYETSTDTQYF	TGCACCAGCAGCCAGTATGAAACTAGCACAGATACGCAGTATTTT
TRBV29-1	13	NA	many	TRBJ2-7	CSVVPGQAYEQYF	TGCAGCGTTGTCCCGGGACAAGCCTACGAGCAGTACTTC
TRBV20-1	13	NA	few	TRBJ1-1	CSARDLVSTEAFF	TGCAGTGCTAGAGATCTGGTGAGCACTGAAGCTTTCTTT
TRBV9	14	NA	NA	TRBJ2-2	CATAKGSATGELFF	TGTGCCACAGCTAAAGGGAGCGCAACCGGGGAGCTGTTTTTT
TRBV20-1	12	NA	many	TRBJ2-7	CSARDASYEQYF	TGCAGTGCTAGGGACGCGTCCTACGAGCAGTACTTC
TRBV5-1	17	TRBD1	many	TRBJ2-6	CASSLRTGVSGANVLTF	TGCGCCAGCAGCTTGCGGACAGGGGTATCTGGGGCCAACGTCCTGACTTTC
TRBV3-1	13	NA	many	TRBJ2-3	CASSTMGLDTQYF	TGTGCCAGCAGCACCATGGGTTTAGATACGCAGTATTTT
TRBV20-1	14	NA	NA	TRBJ1-6	CSATQGKGNSPLHF	TGCAGTGCTACCCAGGGGAAGGGGAATTCACCCCTCCACTTT
TRBV18	15	TRBD1	NA	TRBJ1-1	CASSPGTGGRTEAFF	TGTGCCAGCTCACCAGGGACAGGGGGCCGCACTGAAGCTTTCTTT
TRBV20-1	14	NA	many	TRBJ2-5	CSARARHSSGTQYF	TGCAGTGCTAGAGCACGGCATTCGAGTGGGACCCAGTACTTC
TRBV28	16	TRBD1	many	TRBJ2-7	CASSHEGQGGSYEQYF	TGTGCCAGCAGTCATGAGGGACAGGGGGGATCCTACGAGCAGTACTTC
TRBV3-1	15	NA	NA	TRBJ2-2	CASSPRQPNTGELFF	TGTGCCAGCAGCCCCCGACAACCGAACACCGGGGAGCTGTTTTTT
TRBV12-3/TRBV12-4	15	TRBD2	NA	TRBJ2-3	CASSYGLAGVNTQYF	TGTGCCAGCAGTTATGGACTAGCGGGAGTTAATACGCAGTATTTT
TRBV11-2	14	NA	NA	TRBJ2-5	CASSTLHLRETQYF	TGTGCCAGCAGCACCCTCCACCTACGGGAGACCCAGTACTTC
TRBV3-1	17	NA	NA	TRBJ1-6	CASSQVGGARSYSPLHF	TGTGCCAGCAGCCAAGTCGGCGGAGCGAGATCCTATTCACCCCTCCACTTT
TRBV12-3/TRBV12-4	15	NA	NA	TRBJ1-5	CASSARLGLGQPQHF	TGTGCCAGCAGCGCTAGGTTGGGGTTAGGGCAGCCCCAGCATTTT
TRBV15	12	NA	many	TRBJ2-4	CATSKAQNIQYF	TGTGCCACCAGCAAGGCCCAAAACATTCAGTACTTC
TRBV3-1	15	NA	NA	TRBJ1-1	CASSLRVGANTEAFF	TGTGCCAGCAGCCTCCGCGTGGGGGCGAACACTGAAGCTTTCTTT
TRBV27	14	NA	few	TRBJ2-2	CASSYSANTGELFF	TGTGCCAGCAGTTATTCTGCGAACACCGGGGAGCTGTTTTTT
TRBV15	17	NA	NA	TRBJ2-2	CATSRDRNRVYTGELFF	TGTGCCACCAGCAGAGATCGAAACAGGGTGTACACCGGGGAGCTGTTTTTT
TRBV2	13	TRBD1	NA	TRBJ2-2	CASGQGATGELFF	TGTGCCAGTGGACAGGGGGCTACCGGGGAGCTGTTTTTT
TRBV5-1	13	NA	NA	TRBJ1-2	CASSYGIDGGYTF	TGCGCCAGCAGCTATGGGATTGATGGTGGCTACACCTTC
TRBV29-1	15	NA	NA	TRBJ2-7	CSVGGGQRSYNEQYF	TGCAGCGTTGGGGGGGGGCAGCGGTCGTACAATGAGCAGTACTTC
TRBV29-1	12	NA	few	TRBJ2-7	CSVVGVGYEQYF	TGCAGCGTTGTTGGGGTCGGCTACGAGCAGTACTTC
TRBV5-1	16	TRBD2	NA	TRBJ2-3	CASRQGTIGSTDTQYF	TGCGCCAGCAGACAAGGGACTATCGGGAGCACAGATACGCAGTATTTT
TRBV7-2	14	NA	NA	TRBJ2-7	CASSLSQVYNKQYF	TGTGCCAGCAGCTTATCGCAGGTCTACAATAAGCAGTACTTC
TRBV20-1	13	NA	NA	TRBJ1-2	CSATGTPERGYTF	TGCAGTGCAACCGGGACTCCTGAGCGTGGTTACACCTTC
TRBV29-1	20	NA	NA	TRBJ2-6	CSSSWVRHTGSVTGANVLTF	TGCAGCTCATCTTGGGTACGACATACGGGGTCCGTTACTGGGGCCAACGTCCTGACTTTC
TRBV4-1	15	NA	many	TRBJ2-1	CASSPYSDSYNEQFF	TGCGCCAGCAGCCCCTACTCAGACTCCTACAATGAGCAGTTCTTC